A selection of T cell receptor beta chains follows, all from one sample in a study of cytotoxic CD8 clonotypes in ibrutinib-treated CLL. The data were produced by immunoSEQ multiplex PCR, yet TCRdb's version contains in-frame clones alone and is incomplete. The profile shows under 300,000 clones, 70% of them singletons. The source was PBMCs, collected after 24 months of ibrutinib treatment. The source of these receptors is a human donor with chronic lymphocytic leukemia. CDR3s include the opening cysteine and the closing phenylalanine or tryptophan. A D gene is named only where the DNA matches it firmly. Rows may omit the clone size; those that give it use once, few, many or a size class.

DNA,CDR3,J,size,V,D
TGTGCCAGCAGTTTAGAGGGTTGGGAGACCCAGTACTTC,CASSLEGWETQYF,TRBJ2-5,few,TRBV7-8,.
TGTGCCAGCAGCCAAGATGGGGAGGGTTGGGCACTCTCTGGAAACACCATATATTTT,CASSQDGEGWALSGNTIYF,TRBJ1-3,.,TRBV4-2,.
TGCACCAGCAGCCAAGGGGGCCACGAGCAGTACTTC,CTSSQGGHEQYF,TRBJ2-7,many,TRBV1,.
TGTGCCAGCTCCCCAGGGGCGTACACTGAAGCTTTCTTT,CASSPGAYTEAFF,TRBJ1-1,.,TRBV28,.
TGTGCCAGCAGTTTATCGATGACGGGGAGCTATGGCTACACCTTC,CASSLSMTGSYGYTF,TRBJ1-2,.,TRBV28,.
TGTGCCAGCAGCCCCTTCGGACTAGCGGGAGTTGCCGGGGAGCTGTTTTTT,CASSPFGLAGVAGELFF,TRBJ2-2,.,TRBV11-2,TRBD2
TGCAGCGCAGGGACAGGGAGGTACGAGCAGTACTTC,CSAGTGRYEQYF,TRBJ2-7,.,TRBV29-1,TRBD1
TGCGCCAGCAGCTTGAATACAGGGCCTTACGAGCAGTACTTC,CASSLNTGPYEQYF,TRBJ2-7,.,TRBV5-1,.
TGTGCCAGCTCACCACCTGGGAGGGAGCAAGAGACCCAGTACTTC,CASSPPGREQETQYF,TRBJ2-5,.,TRBV18,TRBD2
TGCGCCAGCAGCTTGTTGGGTGGAGAAAAACTGTTTTTT,CASSLLGGEKLFF,TRBJ1-4,.,TRBV5-1,.
TGTGCCAGCAGCTTAGCGCTAAGGTCCGAGCAGTACTTC,CASSLALRSEQYF,TRBJ2-7,.,TRBV7-6,.
TGCGCCAGCAGCCAAGATCACGTCCCGGCGGGGTTATACGAGCAGTACTTC,CASSQDHVPAGLYEQYF,TRBJ2-7,.,TRBV4-1,.
TGTGCCAGCAGCATTGGGACTGCGAGCGAGACCCAGTACTTC,CASSIGTASETQYF,TRBJ2-5,few,TRBV13,.
TGTGCCAGCAGTCCCTATCAAGCCGGGACAGGGGCGAAGCAGTACTTC,CASSPYQAGTGAKQYF,TRBJ2-7,few,TRBV27,TRBD1
TGTGCCAGCAGTCCAGCGGCAGATACGCAGTATTTT,CASSPAADTQYF,TRBJ2-3,.,TRBV28,.
TGTGCCAGCAGTTTAGAACCGAACAATCAGCCCCAGCATTTT,CASSLEPNNQPQHF,TRBJ1-5,.,TRBV27,.
TGTGCCAGCAGCAGAACTAGCGGCTCCTACAATGAGCAGTTCTTC,CASSRTSGSYNEQFF,TRBJ2-1,few,TRBV7-3,TRBD2
TGCAGTGCTATCAACACCGGGGAGCTGTTTTTT,CSAINTGELFF,TRBJ2-2,.,TRBV20-1,.
TGTGCCAGCAGTTACTGGACAGGGAAAAAAGAAAAACTGTTTTTT,CASSYWTGKKEKLFF,TRBJ1-4,once,TRBV6-5,TRBD1
TGTGCCAGCAGGATGTCACGTCTTTACGAGCAGTACTTC,CASRMSRLYEQYF,TRBJ2-7,.,TRBV6-5,.
TGTGCCAGCACCTACCTTCTGGGTAATTCACCCCTCCACTTT,CASTYLLGNSPLHF,TRBJ1-6,.,TRBV2,.
TGTGCCAGCATTCAAGCGGGAGGGCCCGGGGGAAACATTCAGTACTTC,CASIQAGGPGGNIQYF,TRBJ2-4,few,TRBV7-9,TRBD2
TGTGCCAGCAGTTACTCCCCGGGACCCTACGAGCAGTACTTC,CASSYSPGPYEQYF,TRBJ2-7,.,TRBV27,.
TGCGCCAGCAGCTCAGATAGACAGGGAAGTCGCGAGACCCAGTACTTC,CASSSDRQGSRETQYF,TRBJ2-5,.,TRBV5-1,TRBD1
TGTGCCAGCAGTTTATTGGAACAGACCTACGAGCAGTACTTC,CASSLLEQTYEQYF,TRBJ2-7,.,TRBV27,.
TGTGCCAGCAGCGCCGGGGACAGGGGTACTGAAGCTTTCTTT,CASSAGDRGTEAFF,TRBJ1-1,.,TRBV11-2,TRBD1
TGCGCCAGCAGCCAAGACGGGAGGACAGAGGGCCAAGAGACCCAGTACTTC,CASSQDGRTEGQETQYF,TRBJ2-5,.,TRBV4-3,.
TGTGCCAGCAGCTTAGGAACTACCTACAATGAGCAGTTCTTC,CASSLGTTYNEQFF,TRBJ2-1,.,TRBV11-2,.
TGTGCCAGCAGTCCCCCGGGGGCGACGAACACCGGGGAGCTGTTTTTT,CASSPPGATNTGELFF,TRBJ2-2,.,TRBV27,.
TGTGCCAGCAGTCGGGACAGATCAGATACGCAGTATTTT,CASSRDRSDTQYF,TRBJ2-3,.,TRBV2,TRBD1
TGTGCCAGCAGTGGAACCGGGACTCGGAAAGGAGGGGACTACGAGCAGTACTTC,CASSGTGTRKGGDYEQYF,TRBJ2-7,.,TRBV25-1,.
TGTGCTGGACGGAGGGCGGTTGACAATGAGCAGTTCTTC,CAGRRAVDNEQFF,TRBJ2-1,.,TRBV30,.
TGTGCCAGCACGGCGGGTCGAAGTAGCACAGATACGCAGTATTTT,CASTAGRSSTDTQYF,TRBJ2-3,.,TRBV28,.
TGTGCCAGTGGAGGACTAGCGGGAAGAGGGGAGACCCAGTACTTC,CASGGLAGRGETQYF,TRBJ2-5,once,TRBV19,TRBD2
TGCGCCAGCAGTCATAATTTAGTCCGGGACCCTACGAACTACGAGCAGTACTTC,CASSHNLVRDPTNYEQYF,TRBJ2-7,.,TRBV23-1,.
TGCAGCGTTTCCCTGGGGGGTTCCCTTTACGAGCAGTACTTC,CSVSLGGSLYEQYF,TRBJ2-7,.,TRBV29-1,.
TGTGCCAGTAGTACCCGCCCCTCGGAGCAGTACTTC,CASSTRPSEQYF,TRBJ2-7,.,TRBV19,.
TGTGCCAGCAGCCCAACGGGACAGGGGGTCACAGATACGCAGTATTTT,CASSPTGQGVTDTQYF,TRBJ2-3,.,TRBV7-9,TRBD1
TGTGCCAGCAGTCCCCTCCGGGACAGGGGGCTCAATGAGCAGTTCTTC,CASSPLRDRGLNEQFF,TRBJ2-1,.,TRBV28,TRBD1
TGTGCCAGCAGCCAGCGGGCGGGACCTTACGAGCAGTACTTC,CASSQRAGPYEQYF,TRBJ2-7,.,TRBV6-5,.
TGTGCCACCAGCAGAGTACAGGGTGGCCCCTTACAGCCCCAGCATTTT,CATSRVQGGPLQPQHF,TRBJ1-5,.,TRBV15,.